What follows are 23 T cell receptor beta chains derived from one specimen sequenced in a study of shared clonotypes between healthy human individuals (dated by TCRdb to 2020 to 2022). Receptor amplification or capture employed the immunoSEQ multiplex PCR assay. TCRdb provides this immuneACCESS table in a form limited to in-frame rearrangements. Some clones are lacking; in checked studies, under half of them reflect an unresolved V gene, and why the rest are absent is not known. This sample gives approximately 350,000 clones in total; 90% to 98% of them show up just once. 0.32% of the sample comes from the top ten. The sequencing input was memory CD8+ T cells sorted from blood. Reading the label with the study, this specimen's cell subset or site is: CD45RO+ cells pooled with CCR7-negative TemRA cells. All receptors derive from a man in his thirties or forties in good health.

CDR3: CASSQGTGRWMNTEAFF. CDR3 DNA sequence: TGCGCCAGCAGCCAAGGCACGGGGCGGTGGATGAACACTGAAGCTTTCTTT. V usage is TRBV4-1 and J usage is TRBJ1-1, with D perhaps TRBD1 (5 bases). This CDR3 spans 17 amino acids. The V gene's germline CDR1 is MGHRA and CDR2 YSYEKL. V dropped 1 base and J dropped 0 bases, with 15 bases sitting between them.

CDR3 protein: CASSPGAGDLSYEQYF. CDR3 sequence (DNA): TGTGCCAGCAGCCCAGGGGCGGGCGACCTTTCCTACGAGCAGTACTTC. The chain combines TRBV5-4 with TRBJ2-7; D perhaps matches TRBD1 (6 bases). CDR3 size: 16 residues. Germline CDR1 reads SGHNT; CDR2 reads YYREEE (reference sequence). V was pared by 4 bases and J by 1 base, with 18 bases between.

This sequence joins TRBV9 and TRBJ2-1; TRBD2 agrees at 9 bases. Germline values: CDR1 SGDLS, CDR2 YYNGEE. V shed 1 base, J shed 4 bases, and the junction held 12 bases outside the gene matches. The length of the CDR3 is 18 residues. The CDR3 nucleotides are TGTGCCAGCAGCGTACAGAAGGGTCAGCGGGAGGTTTACAATGAGCAGTTCTTC. As protein: CASSVQKGQREVYNEQFF.

The rearrangement uses TRBV11-1 and TRBJ1-2; 9 nucleotides line up with TRBD1. In germline, CDR1 is SGHAT, CDR2 FQDESV (reference sequence). The ends lost 1 base at V and 3 bases at J; junction bases unmatched: 3. The CDR3 consists of 15 residues. CDR3 DNA: TGTGCCAGCAGCTTAGGACGGGACAGGGACTATGGCTACACCTTC. Protein sequence: CASSLGRDRDYGYTF. Complete variable domain (other parts from reference TRBV11-1 and TRBJ1-2): EAEVAQSPRYKITEKSQAVAFWCDPISGHATLYWYRQILGQGPELLVQFQDESVVDDSQLPKDRFSAERLKGVDSTLKIQPAELGDSAMYLCASSLGRDRDYGYTFGSGTRLTVV.

Turning to this clone: Additional DNA sequences in this sample encode the identical CDR3. This chain uses TRBV6-6 with TRBJ1-2; the D is unclear. Trimming took 0 bases from V and 8 from J, leaving 10 bases between them. CDR1 and CDR2 (germline): MNHNY, SVGAGI (reference sequence). The CDR3 consists of 13 residues. CDR3 region: CASSYSQWAGYTF. CDR3 nucleotides: TGTGCCAGCAGTTACTCCCAATGGGCGGGCTACACCTTC.

The J gene is TRBJ1-3, the V gene TRBV5-4, with 10 bases fitting TRBD1. The CDR3 consists of 16 residues. J gave up 1 base and V 3 bases, and 4 bases lay outside the gene matches. From germline, CDR1 is SGHNT and CDR2 YYREEE (reference sequence). The CDR3 sequence: CASSWGQGRSGNTIYF. CDR3 nucleotides: TGTGCCAGCAGCTGGGGACAGGGGAGATCTGGAAACACCATATATTTT.

The chain links TRBV30 to TRBJ2-4, with 12 bases identical to TRBD2. Per germline, CDR1 GTSNPN and CDR2 SVGIG (reference sequence). J gave up 1 base and V 4 bases, and 8 bases lay outside the gene matches. The CDR3 runs 17 residues. The CDR3 reads CAWKLAGGGRAKNIQYF. The CDR3 coding sequence is TGTGCCTGGAAACTAGCGGGAGGTGGTAGGGCCAAAAACATTCAGTACTTC.

This clone has a single count. J is TRBJ2-7 and V is TRBV11-2; 7 nucleotides align to TRBD1. The CDR3 totals 17 residues. V was clipped by 4 bases and J by 0 bases; unmatched bases: 12. Germline values: CDR1 SGHAT, CDR2 FQNNGV. CDR3 region: CASSSRDSVGYSYEQYF. For the CDR3, the DNA is TGTGCCAGCAGCTCGAGGGACAGTGTAGGGTACTCCTACGAGCAGTACTTC.

V usage is TRBV7-9 and J usage is TRBJ2-1; a weak D match, TRBD1 (6 bases). The germline CDR1 and CDR2 sequences are SEHNR and FQNEAQ (reference sequence). This CDR3 has 14 residues. Trimming shortened V by 4 bases and J by 4 bases, and 11 bases separated the two germline ends. The CDR3 bases are TGTGCCAGCAGCTGGACAGACAATTACAATGAGCAGTTCTTC. As protein: CASSWTDNYNEQFF.

The chain couples TRBV10-3 to TRBJ1-5, with TRBD1 matching over 7 bases. Germline CDR1 reads ENHRY; CDR2 reads SYGVKD. This CDR3 is built from 17 residues. The J segment lost 6 bases and the V segment lost 8 bases, leaving 19 bases of the junction unmatched. The CDR3 sequence: CAIGGSTTGSPPQPQHF. The DNA for the CDR3 is TGTGCCATCGGAGGATCGACGACAGGGTCCCCTCCTCAGCCCCAGCATTTT.

In its sample, this clone was seen a few times. The gene calls are TRBV19 and TRBJ1-4, with D hard to call. From germline, CDR1 is LNHDA and CDR2 SQIVND (reference sequence). The CDR3 sequence is 13 residues long. Trimming removed 6 bases at V and 4 bases at J, with 9 bases between. The CDR3 bases are TGTGCCAGTAGCCCACAGCTTAATGAAAAACTGTTTTTT. Translated, it gives CASSPQLNEKLFF.

This rearrangement joins TRBV30 to TRBJ2-4; D is possibly TRBD1 (8 bases). The CDR3 spans 21 residues. The germline V gene encodes CDR1 GTSNPN and CDR2 SVGIG (reference sequence). Trimming took 2 bases from V and 0 from J, leaving 29 bases between them. DNA of the CDR3: TGTGCCTGGAGTACCGGGACAGGTCTAGGAAGGGGACTACTAGCCAAAAACATTCAGTACTTC. This gives the protein CAWSTGTGLGRGLLAKNIQYF.

The chain employs TRBV28 and TRBJ1-5, with D maybe TRBD1 (6 bases). Germline V gene lookup returns CDR1 MDHEN and CDR2 SYDVKM. Trimming pared 2 bases from V and 4 bases from J, leaving 12 bases between. The CDR3 loop spans 15 amino acids. The CDR3 DNA sequence: TGTGCCAGCAGTTTAGGGGGCAGGCTGAATCAGCCCCAGCATTTT. Residues: CASSLGGRLNQPQHF.

The chain has TRBV13 and TRBJ2-7; TRBD1 aligns across 8 bases. This CDR3 spans 14 amino acids. From germline, CDR1 is PRHDT and CDR2 FYEKMQ (reference sequence). After removal of 2 bases from V and 3 bases from J, the junction contained 3 bases not matched to a gene. The DNA for the CDR3 is TGTGCCAGCAGCTTACAGGGGGCTAGCTACGAGCAGTACTTC. Protein product: CASSLQGASYEQYF.

The CDR3, as DNA: TGTGCCAGCAGACCCATCCCAGGGGGCCAAGAGACCCAGTACTTC. This sequence encodes CASRPIPGGQETQYF. The V gene is TRBV6-5, the J gene TRBJ2-5, with 7 bases matching TRBD1. The length of the CDR3 is 15 residues. V trimming: 6 bases; J trimming: 1 base; junction bases outside the gene matches: 8. CDR1 is MNHEY and CDR2 is SVGAGI in the germline V gene.

The chain couples TRBV7-2 to TRBJ2-3; the D is unclear. Between the trimmed V and J ends, which lost 5 bases and 2 bases, there was a span of 11 bases. The germline V gene encodes CDR1 SGHTA and CDR2 FQGNSA. CDR3 length equals 14 residues. CDR3 sequence: CASSHGPVTDTQYF. As DNA, the CDR3 is TGTGCCAGCAGCCATGGGCCAGTCACAGATACGCAGTATTTT.

This clone was recorded once. The rearrangement joins TRBV6-5 to TRBJ2-5; D is unclear. CDR3 length: 14 amino acids. V was cut by 3 bases and J by 2 bases, with 10 bases left in between. Germline V gene sequence: CDR1 MNHEY, CDR2 SVGAGI. The CDR3 loop reads CASSYRHKQETQYF. As DNA, the CDR3 is TGTGCCAGCAGTTATCGGCACAAACAAGAGACCCAGTACTTC.

The J gene is TRBJ2-1, the V gene TRBV6-5; tentative D call: TRBD1 (6 bases). Germline V lookup: CDR1 MNHEY, CDR2 SVGAGI. The CDR3 has 16 amino acids. Between the trimmed V and J ends, which lost 2 bases and 7 bases, there was a span of 18 bases. The CDR3 is CASSYNWGLGVNEQFF. The CDR3 bases are TGTGCCAGCAGTTACAATTGGGGGCTGGGGGTGAATGAGCAGTTCTTC.

This sequence joins TRBV27 and TRBJ2-1; D is perhaps TRBD2 (6 bases). Germline-derived CDR1 and CDR2 are MNHEY and SMNVEV (reference sequence). The CDR3 covers 15 residues. Trimming pared 2 bases from V and 4 bases from J, leaving 12 bases between. CDR3: CASSLGGAGYNEQFF. The CDR3 bases are TGTGCCAGCAGTTTAGGGGGAGCGGGTTACAATGAGCAGTTCTTC.

CDR3 DNA: TGTGCCAGCAGCACCACACTAGGTTTATTAGATACGCAGTATTTT. Translation gives CASSTTLGLLDTQYF. The J gene is TRBJ2-3, the V gene TRBV11-2; possibly TRBD2 for D (5 bases). Per the germline V gene, CDR1 is SGHAT and CDR2 is FQNNGV. V was shortened by 5 bases and J by 5 bases, with 17 bases between the two germline ends. The CDR3 is made up of 15 amino acids.

The V and J genes are TRBV7-8 and TRBJ1-5, with 7 positions matching TRBD1. This CDR3 has 15 residues. After removal of 4 bases from V and 3 bases from J, the junction contained 6 bases not matched to a gene. CDR1 is SGHVS and CDR2 is FQNEAQ in the germline V gene. The CDR3 DNA is TGTGCCAGCAGCTCACGGACAGGCTACAATCAGCCCCAGCATTTT. This codes for CASSSRTGYNQPQHF.

The chain carries TRBV19 and TRBJ1-3; D call uncertain. This CDR3 is built from 12 residues. Deletions cut 3 bases from V and 4 bases from J, with 4 bases between. Germline values: CDR1 LNHDA, CDR2 SQIVND (reference sequence). Here the CDR3 reads CASSIQGNTIYF. The DNA of the CDR3 is TGTGCCAGTAGTATTCAGGGAAACACCATATATTTT.

The chain has TRBV19 and TRBJ2-7; D might be TRBD1 or TRBD2, each matching 5 bases. CDR3 size: 14 residues. In germline, CDR1 is LNHDA, CDR2 SQIVND (reference sequence). Trimming left V 5 bases short and J 6 bases short, with 17 bases between. CDR3 amino acids: CASSAGWGTGEQYF. As DNA, the CDR3 is TGTGCCAGTAGTGCCGGGTGGGGGACGGGCGAGCAGTACTTC.